These 15 T cell receptor beta chains were sequenced from one sample in a study of blood T cell repertoires in COVID-19. Clones were sequenced by immunoSEQ multiplex PCR, and TCRdb holds only the in-frame ones, with some missing. The table shows some 240,000 clones, with around 87% occurring only once. Sequencing was done on a sample of PBMCs or T cells enriched from blood (not recorded which). The receptors shown here come from a woman in her thirties or forties with acute COVID-19.

V usage is TRBV7-9 and J usage is TRBJ1-1, with a tentative D call TRBD1 (5 bases). CDR3 length: 16 residues. The germline gives CDR1 SEHNR, CDR2 FQNEAQ (reference sequence). The V end was cut by 7 bases, the J end by 1 base, with 19 bases between. The CDR3 sequence is CASTKGFRGGNTEAFF. The CDR3 nucleotides are TGTGCCAGCACCAAGGGTTTTAGGGGAGGGAACACTGAAGCTTTCTTT.

Comment on this clone: Distinct nucleotide sequences in the sample also encode this CDR3. The rearrangement joins TRBV30 to TRBJ1-2; D gene ambiguous. V lost 2 bases and J lost 4, with 8 bases in between. CDR3 size: 12 residues. In germline, CDR1 is GTSNPN, CDR2 SVGIG (reference sequence). CDR3 nucleotides: TGTGCCTGGAGTACCGGGATCTATGGCTACACCTTC. It encodes CAWSTGIYGYTF.

V gene TRBV9 combines with J gene TRBJ2-5; 8 bases line up with TRBD1. With 1 base clipped from V and 2 bases from J, the junction kept 4 bases outside the gene matches. The germline CDR1 and CDR2 sequences are SGDLS and YYNGEE. CDR3 length: 15 residues. CDR3: CASSVRTGRQETQYF. The CDR3 DNA reads TGTGCCAGCAGCGTACGGACAGGGAGGCAAGAGACCCAGTACTTC.

The chain is built from TRBV5-1 and TRBJ2-3, with D possibly TRBD2 on 6 matching bases. CDR1 and CDR2 from the germline V gene are SGHRS and YFSETQ. CDR3 size: 14 residues. Trimming left V 4 bases short and J 1 base short, with 10 bases between. The CDR3 spells CASSLSGGTDTQYF. The DNA for the CDR3 is TGCGCCAGCAGCCTTAGCGGAGGCACAGATACGCAGTATTTT. Drawing the rest from reference TRBV5-1 and TRBJ2-3, the complete variable domain is KAGVTQTPRYLIKTRGQQVTLSCSPISGHRSVSWYQQTPGQGLQFLFEYFSETQRNKGNFPGRFSGRQFSNSRSEMNVSTLELGDSALYLCASSLSGGTDTQYFGPGTRLTVL.

The gene calls are TRBV18 and TRBJ2-2; 7 positions agree with TRBD2. CDR1 is KGHSH, CDR2 LQKENI, per germline. After removal of 4 bases from V and 3 bases from J, the junction contained 5 bases not matched to a gene. The CDR3 has 15 residues. Written as DNA, the CDR3 is TGTGCCAGCTCACTTCGGGCGGGGGACACCGGGGAGCTGTTTTTT. Translated, it gives CASSLRAGDTGELFF.

In DNA form, the CDR3 reads TGTGCCAGTGGTGAGGTCAGGAACACTGAAGCTTTCTTT. Amino acid sequence: CASGEVRNTEAFF. The chain recombines TRBV19 with TRBJ1-1; D remains unclear. The ends were cut back, 8 bases at V and 1 base at J, with 11 bases in the middle. Germline lookup yields CDR1 LNHDA and CDR2 SQIVND (reference sequence). This CDR3 region has 13 residues.

V is TRBV7-9 and J is TRBJ2-5; 7 bases are shared with TRBD1. The CDR3 length is 13 residues. Losses at the gene ends were 4 bases for V and 5 bases for J; bases not matched to a gene: 4. Germline V gene data show CDR1 as SEHNR and CDR2 as FQNEAQ (reference sequence). The CDR3 DNA reads as TGTGCCAGCAGCTCCACAGGGGTTGAGACCCAGTACTTC. This codes for CASSSTGVETQYF.

The chain combines TRBV7-9 with TRBJ2-2; 9 nucleotides line up with TRBD2. Germline V lookup: CDR1 SEHNR, CDR2 FQNEAQ (reference sequence). The CDR3 sequence is 18 residues long. Trimming cost V 5 bases and J 7 bases; bases outside gene matches: 17. In nucleotides, the CDR3 is TGTGCCAGCAGCCTCCCCTTATCCAGCGGGAGGAGAGGCGGGGAGCTGTTTTTT. Protein product: CASSLPLSSGRRGGELFF.

The chain couples TRBV19 to TRBJ2-6; D unresolved. The CDR3 has 14 residues. The ends were cut back, 6 bases at V and 5 bases at J, with 11 bases in the middle. CDR1 LNHDA and CDR2 SQIVND come from the germline V gene (reference sequence). The CDR3 nucleotides are TGTGCCAGTAGCGACACCTTCTGGGCCAACGTCCTGACTTTC. Its translation: CASSDTFWANVLTF.

The chain joins TRBV9 to TRBJ1-5; the match to TRBD1 covers 9 bases. In germline, CDR1 is SGDLS, CDR2 YYNGEE. Germline trimming cut 2 bases from V and 1 base from J; bases unmatched to any gene: 1. This CDR3 comprises 15 residues. CDR3 protein: CASSVGQGSNQPQHF. The CDR3 region has the DNA TGTGCCAGCAGCGTGGGACAGGGAAGCAATCAGCCCCAGCATTTT.

This chain links TRBV7-8 with TRBJ2-3; TRBD1 aligns across 10 bases. From germline, CDR1 is SGHVS and CDR2 FQNEAQ. The trim removed 1 base at V and 4 bases at J, leaving 5 bases unmatched. The CDR3 has 16 residues. As DNA, the CDR3 is TGTGCCAGCAGCTTAGGTTGGGGACAGGGGTCAGATACGCAGTATTTT. Protein product: CASSLGWGQGSDTQYF.

The genes are TRBV25-1 and TRBJ1-4; D not resolved. V was pared by 1 base and J by 11 bases, with 11 bases between. Germline lookup yields CDR1 MGHDK and CDR2 SYGVNS. The CDR3 contains 13 residues. Written as DNA, the CDR3 is TGTGCCAGCAGTGAATCTCGGGGTGGGAAACTGTTTTTT. Its protein product is CASSESRGGKLFF. The complete variable domain, with remaining parts taken from reference TRBV25-1 and TRBJ1-4, reads EADIYQTPRYLVIGTGKKITLECSQTMGHDKMYWYQQDPGMELHLIHYSYGVNSTEKGDLSSESTVSRIRTEHFPLTLESARPSHTSQYLCASSESRGGKLFFGSGTQLSVL.

The chain recombines TRBV3-1 (or the pseudogene TRBV3-2) with TRBJ1-3; no definite D call. Trimming pared 1 base from V and 2 bases from J, leaving 12 bases between. Germline-derived CDR1 and CDR2 are LGHDT and YNNKEL (reference sequence). The CDR3 length is 16 residues. In DNA, the CDR3 is TGTGCCAGCAGCCAAGTGTTCCGGGAAGCTGGAAACACCATATATTTT. It is translated as CASSQVFREAGNTIYF.

The chain uses TRBV3-1 (or the pseudogene TRBV3-2) and TRBJ2-1, with 8 bases aligning to TRBD2. The CDR3 covers 15 residues. Germline loops: CDR1 LGHDT, CDR2 YNNKEL (reference sequence). The junction had 5 bases not matched to a gene; V was cut back by 0 bases and J by 7 bases. The DNA for the CDR3 is TGTGCCAGCAGCCAAGATCTGGGGACTAGGAATGAGCAGTTCTTC. This encodes CASSQDLGTRNEQFF.

The chain employs TRBV27 and TRBJ1-5; TRBD1 matches at 7 bases. V was clipped by 5 bases and J by 4 bases; unmatched bases: 8. This CDR3 has 15 residues. CDR1 and CDR2 (germline): MNHEY, SMNVEV (reference sequence). The CDR3 reads CASSKNRGMNQPQHF. The CDR3 DNA reads as TGTGCCAGCAGTAAAAACAGGGGTATGAATCAGCCCCAGCATTTT.